This T cell receptor (beta chain) was retrieved from a study of blood T cell repertoires in COVID-19. Study background: Researchers got acute and convalescent COVID-19 samples from the United States, Italy and Spain.

CDR1 and CDR2 from the germline V gene are SNHLY and FYNNEI. The CDR3 loop spans 16 amino acids. V was pared by 8 bases and J by 1 base, with 20 bases between. Seattle patient enrollment occurred during active infection, with longitudinal follow-up thereafter. Per the original data handling: Estimation of nucleated cell counts relied on the amplification of reference gene primers. Data came from immunoSEQ multiplex PCR; TCRdb stores just in-frame clones and leaves some out. V, J and clone size were drawn from that table, and D and trimming were deduced from the DNA. Found here are around 190,000 clones, around 75% of them singletons; the top ten hold 5.5% to 7%.

The material sequenced was peripheral blood. The source is a woman in her thirties or forties with COVID-19, enrolled during active disease. The chain links TRBV2 to TRBJ1-1, with a weak D call TRBD1 (5 bases). The CDR3 DNA reads TGTGCCAGCGCCCCCACCCTCGGGGGGGGGAACACTGAAGCTTTCTTT. It codes for CASAPTLGGGNTEAFF.